The 17 T cell receptor beta chains below come from one sample, sequenced in a study of cytomegalovirus exposure and HLA in healthy donors. This table comes from immunoSEQ multiplex PCR, and its TCRdb copy is limited to in-frame clones, with some not included. The sample comprises about 180,000 clones, around 85% of which are singletons, and around a sixth rests with the top ten. Sequencing was carried out using PBMCs. The source is a man between 18 and 35 years old in good health and CMV-seropositive.

This clone has just one count. V is TRBV28 and J is TRBJ2-7; D may be TRBD2 (6 bases). Trimming stripped 4 bases from V and 5 bases from J, with 18 bases between. Germline CDR1 MDHEN, CDR2 SYDVKM. CDR3 size: 15 residues. The CDR3 loop is CASSWGRGLQHEQYF. CDR3 coding DNA: TGTGCCAGCAGTTGGGGTAGGGGACTTCAACACGAGCAGTACTTC.

The chain recombines TRBV9 with TRBJ2-3; 8 nucleotides line up with TRBD2. Germline CDR1 is SGDLS and CDR2 is YYNGEE. V was clipped by 6 bases and J by 0 bases; unmatched bases: 12. CDR3 size: 17 residues. The CDR3 DNA follows: TGTGCCAGCACGCGAGGCGGCGGGAGGACTAGCACAGATACGCAGTATTTT. It is translated as CASTRGGGRTSTDTQYF.

The rearrangement joins TRBV27 to TRBJ2-3; 8 bases line up with TRBD2. The V gene end was trimmed by 5 bases and the J gene end by 1 base; junction bases not matched to a gene: 2. This CDR3 has 14 amino acids. Germline loops: CDR1 MNHEY, CDR2 SMNVEV (reference sequence). CDR3 sequence reads: CASSPGGGTDTQYF. The CDR3 coding sequence is TGTGCCAGCAGTCCCGGGGGGGGCACAGATACGCAGTATTTT.

This clone was seen more than once but under ten times. Its ends do not fully match the called genes, so a read error is possible. The rearrangement joins TRBV7-9 to TRBJ2-3; D possibly corresponds to TRBD1 (6 bases). There are 14 residues in the CDR3. CDR1 is SEHNR, CDR2 FQNEAQ, per germline (reference sequence). The CDR3 protein is CASSSGASIDTQYF. The CDR3, as DNA: TGTGCCAGCAGCTCAGGGGCTAGCATAGATACGCAGTATTTT.

V usage is TRBV7-2 and J usage is TRBJ2-1, with 8 bases lining up with TRBD2. The CDR3 length is 15 residues. V dropped 7 bases and J dropped 4; count of bases not matched to a gene: 9. Germline CDR1 is SGHTA and CDR2 is FQGNSA. CDR3 region: CASTGAGGRYNEQFF. CDR3 in DNA: TGTGCCAGCACTGGGGCGGGAGGCAGATACAATGAGCAGTTCTTC.

The rearrangement uses TRBV19 and TRBJ1-1, with D hard to call. The CDR3 is 11 residues long. CDR1 LNHDA and CDR2 SQIVND come from the germline V gene (reference sequence). Trimming removed 8 bases at V and 3 bases at J, with 7 bases between. CDR3 sequence: CASVAHTEAFF. As DNA, the CDR3 is TGTGCCAGTGTTGCGCACACTGAAGCTTTCTTT.

The chain uses TRBV10-3 and TRBJ2-1; 8 bases are a match to TRBD2. The CDR3 loop spans 12 amino acids. Germline V gene data show CDR1 as ENHRY and CDR2 as SYGVKD. V was pared by 4 bases and J by 12 bases, with 5 bases of the junction left unmatched. The CDR3: CAISGAGEGQFF. Here the CDR3 DNA reads TGTGCCATCAGTGGAGCGGGGGAAGGGCAGTTCTTC.

The V call is TRBV29-1, the J call TRBJ2-7, with D perhaps TRBD1 (5 bases). V lost 6 bases and J lost 2, with 14 bases in between. The CDR3 spans 13 residues. The germline V gene encodes CDR1 SQVTM and CDR2 ANQGSEA. The CDR3 DNA reads TGCAGCGTGAGCAGGGATATCGCCTACGAGCAGTACTTC. This translates into CSVSRDIAYEQYF.

The rearrangement links TRBV7-3 to TRBJ2-1; 8 positions match TRBD2. Trimming at V came to 1 base and at J to 8 bases, leaving 10 bases not matched to a gene. The germline gives CDR1 SGHTA, CDR2 FQGTGA. The CDR3 has 16 residues. In DNA form, the CDR3 reads TGTGCCAGCAGCTTAATCTCCGGAGCGGGAGTACATGAGCAGTTCTTC. Its translation: CASSLISGAGVHEQFF.

The rearrangement joins TRBV5-1 to TRBJ1-6; D perhaps matches TRBD1 (5 bases). The V gene lost 0 bases and the J gene lost 7 bases, with 8 bases spanning the gap. The CDR3 covers 14 residues. Germline loops: CDR1 SGHRS, CDR2 YFSETQ. CDR3 nucleotides: TGCGCCAGCAGCTTGGCAGGGAAGAATTCACCCCTCCACTTT. It specifies CASSLAGKNSPLHF.

The chain couples TRBV7-6 to TRBJ2-7; D might be TRBD1 (5 bases). This CDR3 spans 14 amino acids. The germline V gene has CDR1 SGHVS and CDR2 FNYEAQ. V was trimmed by 4 bases and J by 6 bases, leaving 16 bases between them. This CDR3 is CASSSQATPGEQYF. The CDR3 DNA sequence: TGTGCCAGCAGCTCACAGGCGACTCCCGGCGAGCAGTACTTC.

The CDR3 reads CASRQGKVYNEQFF. The CDR3 bases are TGTGCCAGCAGGCAGGGGAAGGTCTACAATGAGCAGTTCTTC. This rearrangement joins TRBV6-1 to TRBJ2-1, with D possibly TRBD1 on 6 matching bases. Trimming removed 6 bases from V and 3 bases from J, with 12 bases in between. The CDR3 has 14 residues. Germline CDR1 reads MNHNS; CDR2 reads SASEGT.

The rearrangement joins TRBV11-1 to TRBJ2-7; perhaps TRBD1 as D (6 bases). The CDR3 loop spans 13 amino acids. The V gene lost 1 base and the J gene lost 6 bases, with 10 bases spanning the gap. Germline V gene sequence: CDR1 SGHAT, CDR2 FQDESV (reference sequence). DNA for the CDR3: TGTGCCAGCAGCTTAGGGGGGCAAAGCGAGCAGTACTTC. Protein: CASSLGGQSEQYF.

The chain links TRBV5-4 to TRBJ1-2; 11 nucleotides line up with TRBD1. Germline CDR1 is SGHNT and CDR2 is YYREEE (reference sequence). V shed 4 bases and J 7 bases; nucleotides not matched to a gene: 6. The CDR3 is 14 amino acids. CDR3: CASSLRTGGGGYTF. CDR3 coding DNA: TGTGCCAGCAGCCTGCGGACAGGGGGCGGTGGCTACACCTTC.

The rearrangement links TRBV5-8 to TRBJ2-7, with TRBD2 matching 9 bases. CDR3 length: 15 residues. CDR1 and CDR2 from the germline V gene are SGHTS and YDEGEE. The V segment lost 3 bases and the J segment 7 bases; nucleotides outside the gene matches: 11. CDR3 region: CASSSRPGLALEQYF. CDR3 bases: TGTGCCAGCAGCTCCCGCCCGGGACTAGCCCTTGAGCAGTACTTC.

The V gene is TRBV2, the J gene TRBJ2-2; possible D gene TRBD2, 6 bases. Germline CDR1 SNHLY, CDR2 FYNNEI. V was cut by 7 bases and J by 0 bases, with 9 bases left in between. The CDR3 consists of 14 residues. CDR3 sequence reads: CASMTGANTGELFF. DNA of the CDR3: TGTGCCAGCATGACGGGGGCGAACACCGGGGAGCTGTTTTTT.

The chain recombines TRBV5-6 with TRBJ2-1, with 7 positions matching TRBD2. V dropped 4 bases and J dropped 1; count of bases not matched to a gene: 11. Looked up from germline, CDR1 is SGHDT and CDR2 is YYEEEE. This CDR3 comprises 17 residues. The CDR3 nucleotides are TGTGCCAGCAGCCCCTGGGGAGGGCCCGAATCCTACAATGAGCAGTTCTTC. Translating gives CASSPWGGPESYNEQFF.